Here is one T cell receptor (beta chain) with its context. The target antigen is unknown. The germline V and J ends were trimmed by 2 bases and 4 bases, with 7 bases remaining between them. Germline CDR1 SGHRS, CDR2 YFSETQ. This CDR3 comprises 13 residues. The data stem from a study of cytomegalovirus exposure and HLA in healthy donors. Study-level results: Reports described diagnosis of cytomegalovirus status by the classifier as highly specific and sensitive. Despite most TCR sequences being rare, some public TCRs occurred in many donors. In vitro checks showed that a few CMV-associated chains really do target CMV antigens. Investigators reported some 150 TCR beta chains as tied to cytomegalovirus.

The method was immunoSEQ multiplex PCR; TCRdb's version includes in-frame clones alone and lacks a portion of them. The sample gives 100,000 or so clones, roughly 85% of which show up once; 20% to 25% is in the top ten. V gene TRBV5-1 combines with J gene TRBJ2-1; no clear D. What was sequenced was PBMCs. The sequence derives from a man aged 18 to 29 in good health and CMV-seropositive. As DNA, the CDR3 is TGCGCCAGCAGCTTAGAGGTATACAATGAGCAGTTCTTC. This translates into CASSLEVYNEQFF. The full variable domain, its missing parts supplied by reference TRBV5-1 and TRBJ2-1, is KAGVTQTPRYLIKTRGQQVTLSCSPISGHRSVSWYQQTPGQGLQFLFEYFSETQRNKGNFPGRFSGRQFSNSRSEMNVSTLELGDSALYLCASSLEVYNEQFFGPGTRLTVL.